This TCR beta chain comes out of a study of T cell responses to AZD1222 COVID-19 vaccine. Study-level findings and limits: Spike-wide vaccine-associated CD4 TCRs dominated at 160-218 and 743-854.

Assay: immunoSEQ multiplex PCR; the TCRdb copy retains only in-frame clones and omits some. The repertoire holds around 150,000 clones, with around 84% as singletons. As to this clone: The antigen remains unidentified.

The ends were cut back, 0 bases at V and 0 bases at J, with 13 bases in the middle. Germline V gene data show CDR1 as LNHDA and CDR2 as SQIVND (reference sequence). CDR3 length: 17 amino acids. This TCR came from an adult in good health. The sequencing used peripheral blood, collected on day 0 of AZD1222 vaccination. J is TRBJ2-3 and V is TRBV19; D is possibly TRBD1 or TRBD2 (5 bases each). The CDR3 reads CASSIDKRKGSTDTQYF. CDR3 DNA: TGTGCCAGTAGTATAGATAAGCGGAAGGGGAGCACAGATACGCAGTATTTT.